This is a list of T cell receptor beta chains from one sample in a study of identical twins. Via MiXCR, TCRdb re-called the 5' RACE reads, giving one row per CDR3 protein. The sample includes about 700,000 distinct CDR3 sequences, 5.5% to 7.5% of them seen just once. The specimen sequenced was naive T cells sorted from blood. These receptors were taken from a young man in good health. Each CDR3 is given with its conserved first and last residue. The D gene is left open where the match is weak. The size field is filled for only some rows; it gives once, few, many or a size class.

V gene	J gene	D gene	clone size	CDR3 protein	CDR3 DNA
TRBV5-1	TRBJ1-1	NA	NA	CASSLGRADTEAFF	TGCGCCAGCAGCTTGGGGAGAGCCGACACTGAAGCTTTCTTT
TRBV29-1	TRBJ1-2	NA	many	CSAVVGGGYTF	TGCAGCGCCGTGGTGGGCGGTGGCTACACCTTC
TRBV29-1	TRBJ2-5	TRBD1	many	CSVQLGGAETQYF	TGCAGCGTTCAGCTAGGGGGCGCGGAGACCCAGTACTTC
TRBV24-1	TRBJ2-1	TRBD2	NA	CATSVSRGLADYNEQFF	TGTGCCACCAGTGTTAGTAGGGGACTAGCCGATTACAATGAGCAGTTCTTC
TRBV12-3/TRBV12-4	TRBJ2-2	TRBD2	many	CASRGLAFNTGELFF	TGTGCCAGCAGGGGACTAGCGTTTAACACCGGGGAGCTGTTTTTT
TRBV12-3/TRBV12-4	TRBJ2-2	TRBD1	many	CASRPGQNPTGELFF	TGTGCCAGCAGGCCGGGACAGAACCCGACCGGGGAGCTGTTTTTT
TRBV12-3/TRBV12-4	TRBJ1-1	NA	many	CASSLRDSSMNTEAFF	TGTGCCAGCAGTCTACGGGACTCCAGCATGAACACTGAAGCTTTCTTT
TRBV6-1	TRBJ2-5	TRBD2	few	CASSRTSGRPNQETQYF	TGTGCCAGCAGTCGGACTAGCGGGAGGCCCAATCAAGAGACCCAGTACTTC
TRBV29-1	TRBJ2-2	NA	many	CSVSGDGELFF	TGCAGCGTGTCAGGGGACGGGGAGCTGTTTTTT
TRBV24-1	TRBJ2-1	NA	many	CATSDPTRYEQFF	TGTGCCACCAGTGATCCAACTAGATATGAGCAGTTCTTC
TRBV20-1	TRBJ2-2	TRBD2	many	CSAIRSGRAVTGELFF	TGCAGTGCTATCAGGAGCGGGAGGGCCGTGACCGGGGAGCTGTTTTTT
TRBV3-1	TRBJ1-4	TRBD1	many	CASSRGGQHNEKLFF	TGTGCCAGCAGCCGGGGGGGACAGCATAATGAAAAACTGTTTTTT
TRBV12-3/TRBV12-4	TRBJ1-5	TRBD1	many	CASSRTGGHQPQHF	TGTGCCAGCAGTCGGACAGGGGGTCATCAGCCCCAGCATTTT
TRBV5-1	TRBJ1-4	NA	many	CASSLNTGGDEKLFF	TGCGCCAGCAGCTTAAACACCGGAGGCGATGAAAAACTGTTTTTT
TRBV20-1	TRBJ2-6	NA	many	CSVMGAGANVLTF	TGCAGTGTTATGGGAGCCGGGGCCAACGTCCTGACTTTC
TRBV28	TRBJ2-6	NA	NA	CASSLVSGAGANVLTF	TGTGCCAGCAGTTTAGTTTCAGGGGCTGGGGCCAACGTCCTGACTTTC
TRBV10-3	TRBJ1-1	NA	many	CAIRSGNTEAFF	TGTGCCATCAGGTCGGGGAACACTGAAGCTTTCTTT
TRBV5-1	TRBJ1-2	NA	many	CASSLAEGREYGYTF	TGCGCCAGCAGCTTGGCCGAAGGGAGAGAATATGGCTACACCTTC
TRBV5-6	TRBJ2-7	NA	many	CASSREYEQYF	TGTGCCAGCAGCCGGGAGTACGAGCAGTACTTC
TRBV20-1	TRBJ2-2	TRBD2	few	CSARDRGTSITGELFF	TGCAGTGCTAGAGATCGGGGGACTAGCATTACCGGGGAGCTGTTTTTT
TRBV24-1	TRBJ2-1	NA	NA	CATSDPALAKLDEQFF	TGTGCCACCAGTGACCCAGCTCTGGCGAAGCTGGATGAGCAGTTCTTC
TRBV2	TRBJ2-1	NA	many	CASQGVSSGVGYNEQFF	TGTGCCAGCCAGGGGGTAAGCTCGGGAGTAGGCTACAATGAGCAGTTCTTC
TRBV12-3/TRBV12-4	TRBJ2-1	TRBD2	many	CASTRAGVGYNEQFF	TGTGCCAGCACTCGAGCGGGAGTCGGGTACAATGAGCAGTTCTTC
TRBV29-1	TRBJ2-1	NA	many	CSPTGGSGAEQFF	TGCAGCCCGACAGGAGGCTCCGGGGCTGAGCAGTTCTTC
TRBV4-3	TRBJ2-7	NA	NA	CASSQAVAVSSYEQYF	TGCGCCAGCAGCCAAGCGGTAGCGGTAAGCTCCTACGAGCAGTACTTC
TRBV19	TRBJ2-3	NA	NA	CASSIGLAADTQYF	TGTGCCAGTAGTATAGGGCTAGCAGCAGATACGCAGTATTTT
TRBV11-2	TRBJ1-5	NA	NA	CASSCTGNSNQPQHF	TGTGCCAGCAGCTGCACAGGGAATAGCAATCAGCCCCAGCATTTT
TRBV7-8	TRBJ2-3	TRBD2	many	CASSSSGEGWSTDTQYF	TGTGCCAGCAGCTCTTCGGGGGAGGGCTGGAGCACAGATACGCAGTATTTT
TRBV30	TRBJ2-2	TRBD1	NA	CAWRATGTGSTGELFF	TGTGCCTGGAGAGCTACCGGGACAGGTTCCACCGGGGAGCTGTTTTTT
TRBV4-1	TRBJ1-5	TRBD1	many	CASSQLGTGSPPQHF	TGCGCCAGCAGCCAACTCGGGACAGGGTCTCCGCCCCAGCATTTT
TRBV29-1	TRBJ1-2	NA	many	CSVVSDANYGYTF	TGCAGCGTTGTGAGTGACGCTAACTATGGCTACACCTTC
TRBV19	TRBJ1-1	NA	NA	CARSAGAQLTEAFF	TGTGCCAGGAGTGCAGGGGCCCAACTCACTGAAGCTTTCTTT
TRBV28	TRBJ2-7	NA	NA	CASRGGVGGIYYEQYF	TGTGCCAGCAGGGGGGGAGTTGGGGGGATCTACTACGAGCAGTACTTC
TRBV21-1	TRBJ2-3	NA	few	CASSPPQGQDTQYF	TGTGCCAGCAGCCCCCCCCAGGGGCAAGATACGCAGTATTTT
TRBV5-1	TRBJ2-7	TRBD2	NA	CASSLRRLAGDYEQYF	TGCGCCAGCAGCTTGAGGCGACTAGCGGGAGACTACGAGCAGTACTTC
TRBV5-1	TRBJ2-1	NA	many	CASSLVGERTGLFF	TGCGCCAGCAGCTTGGTGGGTGAGCGAACAGGTTTGTTCTTC
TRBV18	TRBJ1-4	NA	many	CASSPKDEKLFF	TGTGCCAGCTCACCGAAGGATGAAAAACTGTTTTTT
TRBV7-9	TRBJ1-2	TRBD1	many	CASSEQGNGYTF	TGTGCCAGCAGCGAACAGGGGAATGGCTACACCTTC
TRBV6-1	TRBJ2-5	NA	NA	CASEGSSWWETQYF	TGTGCCAGCGAAGGAAGTAGCTGGTGGGAGACCCAGTACTTC
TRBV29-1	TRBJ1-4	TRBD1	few	CSVSRDRGNEKLFF	TGCAGCGTATCGAGGGACAGGGGAAATGAAAAACTGTTTTTT
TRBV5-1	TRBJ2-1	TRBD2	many	CASRIGWASGRRDNEQFF	TGCGCCAGCAGAATTGGCTGGGCTAGCGGGAGACGTGACAATGAGCAGTTCTTC
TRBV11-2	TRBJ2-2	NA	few	CASSDTFGLDTGELFF	TGTGCCAGCAGCGACACTTTCGGCTTAGACACCGGGGAGCTGTTTTTT
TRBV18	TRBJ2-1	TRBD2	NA	CASSLFTSGYNEQFF	TGTGCCAGCTCACTCTTTACTAGCGGGTACAATGAGCAGTTCTTC
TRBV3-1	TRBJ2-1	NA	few	CASSQDGLVLSSYNEQFF	TGTGCCAGCAGCCAAGATGGGCTAGTTCTGAGCTCCTACAATGAGCAGTTCTTC
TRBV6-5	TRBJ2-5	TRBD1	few	CASSHRGETQYF	TGTGCCAGCAGTCACAGGGGCGAGACCCAGTACTTC
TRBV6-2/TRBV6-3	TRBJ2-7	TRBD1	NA	CASSYPGQGANVYEQYF	TGTGCCAGCAGTTATCCGGGACAGGGGGCTAACGTCTACGAGCAGTACTTC
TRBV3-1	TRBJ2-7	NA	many	CASSQVEGYEQYF	TGTGCCAGCAGCCAAGTGGAGGGCTACGAGCAGTACTTC
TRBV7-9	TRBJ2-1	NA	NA	CASSTLLREEQFF	TGTGCCAGCAGCACACTCCTGAGAGAAGAGCAGTTCTTC
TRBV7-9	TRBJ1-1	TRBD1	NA	CASSSGDRGRIEAFF	TGTGCCAGCAGCTCCGGGGACAGGGGGCGGATAGAAGCTTTCTTT
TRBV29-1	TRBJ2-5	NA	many	CSVGGLKETHYF	TGCAGCGTTGGAGGCTTAAAAGAGACCCATTACTTC
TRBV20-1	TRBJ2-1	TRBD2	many	CSARSGLAYNEQFF	TGCAGTGCTAGGTCGGGACTAGCGTACAATGAGCAGTTCTTC
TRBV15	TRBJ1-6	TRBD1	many	CATSRTATGGGDPLHF	TGTGCCACCAGCAGAACAGCGACAGGGGGCGGGGACCCCCTCCACTTT
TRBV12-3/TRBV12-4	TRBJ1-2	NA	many	CASSFDRIYGYTF	TGTGCCAGCAGTTTTGACCGGATCTATGGCTACACCTTC
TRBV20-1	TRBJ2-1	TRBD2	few	CSAETLAGTYNEQFF	TGCAGTGCTGAAACGCTAGCGGGGACCTACAATGAGCAGTTCTTC
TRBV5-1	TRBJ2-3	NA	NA	CASSLRGSGTDTQYF	TGCGCCAGCAGCTTGCGGGGGAGCGGCACAGATACGCAGTATTTT
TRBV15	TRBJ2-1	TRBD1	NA	CATSRGTGLGNEQFF	TGTGCCACCAGCAGAGGGACAGGGTTGGGCAATGAGCAGTTCTTC
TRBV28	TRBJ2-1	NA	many	CASSTGSNEQFF	TGTGCCAGCAGTACAGGGTCCAATGAGCAGTTCTTC
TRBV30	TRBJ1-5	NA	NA	CAWSQGYDQPQHF	TGTGCCTGGAGTCAGGGGTATGATCAGCCCCAGCATTTT